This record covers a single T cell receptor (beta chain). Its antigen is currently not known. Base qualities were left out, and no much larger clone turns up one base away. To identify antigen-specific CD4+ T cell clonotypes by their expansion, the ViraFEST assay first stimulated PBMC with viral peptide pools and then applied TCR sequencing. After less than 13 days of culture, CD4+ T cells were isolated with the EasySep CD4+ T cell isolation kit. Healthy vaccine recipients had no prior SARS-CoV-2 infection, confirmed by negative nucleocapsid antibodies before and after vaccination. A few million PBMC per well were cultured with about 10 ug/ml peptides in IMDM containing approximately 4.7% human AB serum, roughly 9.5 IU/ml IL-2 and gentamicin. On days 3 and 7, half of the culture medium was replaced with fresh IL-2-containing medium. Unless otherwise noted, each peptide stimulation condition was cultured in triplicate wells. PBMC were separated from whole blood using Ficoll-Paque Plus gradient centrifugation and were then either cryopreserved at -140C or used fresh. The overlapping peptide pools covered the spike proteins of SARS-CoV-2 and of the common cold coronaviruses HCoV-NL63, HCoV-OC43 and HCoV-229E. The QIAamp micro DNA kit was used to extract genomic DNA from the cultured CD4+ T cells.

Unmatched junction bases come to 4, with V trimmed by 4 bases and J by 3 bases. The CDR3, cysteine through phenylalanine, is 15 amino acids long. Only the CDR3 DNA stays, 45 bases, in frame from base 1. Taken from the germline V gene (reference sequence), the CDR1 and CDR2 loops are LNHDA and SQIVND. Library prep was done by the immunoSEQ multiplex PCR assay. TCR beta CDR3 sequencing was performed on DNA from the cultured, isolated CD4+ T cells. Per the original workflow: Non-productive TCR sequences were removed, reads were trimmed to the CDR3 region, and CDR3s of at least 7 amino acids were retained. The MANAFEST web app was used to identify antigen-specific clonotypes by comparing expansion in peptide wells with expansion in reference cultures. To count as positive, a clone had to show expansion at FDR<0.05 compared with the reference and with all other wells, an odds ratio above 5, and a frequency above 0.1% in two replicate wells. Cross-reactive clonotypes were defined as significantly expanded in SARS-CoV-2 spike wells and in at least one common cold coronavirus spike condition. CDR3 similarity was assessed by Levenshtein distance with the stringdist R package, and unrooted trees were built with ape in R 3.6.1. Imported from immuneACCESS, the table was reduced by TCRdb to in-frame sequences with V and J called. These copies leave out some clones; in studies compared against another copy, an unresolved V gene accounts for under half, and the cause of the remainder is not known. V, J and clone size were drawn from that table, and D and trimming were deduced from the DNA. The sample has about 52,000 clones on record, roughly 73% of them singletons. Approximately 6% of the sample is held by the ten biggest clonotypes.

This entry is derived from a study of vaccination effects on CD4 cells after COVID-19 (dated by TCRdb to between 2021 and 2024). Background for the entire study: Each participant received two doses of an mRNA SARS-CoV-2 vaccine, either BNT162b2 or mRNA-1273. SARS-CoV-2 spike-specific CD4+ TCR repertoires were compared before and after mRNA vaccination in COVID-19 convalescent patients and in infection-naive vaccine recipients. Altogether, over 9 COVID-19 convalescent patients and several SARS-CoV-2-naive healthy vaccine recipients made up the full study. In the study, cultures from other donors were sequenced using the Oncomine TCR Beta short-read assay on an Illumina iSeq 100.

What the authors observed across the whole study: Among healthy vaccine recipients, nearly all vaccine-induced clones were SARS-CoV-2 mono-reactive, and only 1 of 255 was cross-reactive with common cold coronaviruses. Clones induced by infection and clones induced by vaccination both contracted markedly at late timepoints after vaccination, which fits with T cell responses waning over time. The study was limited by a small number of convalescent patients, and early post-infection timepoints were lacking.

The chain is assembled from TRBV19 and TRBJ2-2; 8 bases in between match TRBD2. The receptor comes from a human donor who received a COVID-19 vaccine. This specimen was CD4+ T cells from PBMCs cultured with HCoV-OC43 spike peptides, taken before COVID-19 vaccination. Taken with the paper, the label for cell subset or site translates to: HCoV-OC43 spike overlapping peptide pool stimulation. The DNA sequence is TGTGCCAGTAGTACGGGGGGGCCCTACACCGGGGAGCTGTTTTTT. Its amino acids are CASSTGGPYTGELFF.